A selection of T cell receptor beta chains follows, all from one sample in a study of shared clonotypes between healthy human individuals. Libraries were prepared by immunoSEQ multiplex PCR; TCRdb keeps only in-frame clonotypes and omits some of them. Here the sample spans roughly 2.5 million clones, around nine tenths being singletons. Sequencing was performed on naive CD4+ T cells sorted from blood. All receptors derive from a man younger than 35 in good health. Each CDR3 is given with its conserved first and last residue. The order of the fields is CDR3 length, D gene, J gene, V gene, clone size, CDR3 protein, CDR3 DNA. A D gene is named only where the DNA matches it firmly. Not all rows give a size; the values are once, few, many and, for expanded clones, a class.

cdr3_length: 14
d_call: NA
j_call: TRBJ2-3
v_call: TRBV5-1
clone_size: NA
cdr3_aa: CATQDTPGTDTQYF
cdr3_nt: TGCGCCACCCAGGACACACCAGGCACAGATACGCAGTATTTT

cdr3_length: 14
d_call: TRBD2
j_call: TRBJ2-7
v_call: TRBV30
clone_size: NA
cdr3_aa: CAWMLAGGTHEQYF
cdr3_nt: TGTGCCTGGATGCTAGCGGGAGGAACCCACGAGCAGTACTTC

cdr3_length: 16
d_call: NA
j_call: TRBJ2-2
v_call: TRBV6-6
clone_size: NA
cdr3_aa: CASSSRDRGNTGELFF
cdr3_nt: TGTGCCAGCAGTTCCCGGGACCGAGGGAACACCGGGGAGCTGTTTTTT

cdr3_length: 14
d_call: NA
j_call: TRBJ2-7
v_call: TRBV9
clone_size: NA
cdr3_aa: CASSIRTDSYEQYF
cdr3_nt: TGTGCCAGCAGCATACGGACAGACTCCTACGAGCAGTACTTC

cdr3_length: 13
d_call: NA
j_call: TRBJ2-2
v_call: TRBV2
clone_size: NA
cdr3_aa: CASSEQGSGELFF
cdr3_nt: TGTGCCAGCAGTGAACAGGGAAGTGGGGAGCTGTTTTTT

cdr3_length: 15
d_call: NA
j_call: TRBJ2-7
v_call: TRBV6-5
clone_size: NA
cdr3_aa: CASSYGVGSSYEQYF
cdr3_nt: TGTGCCAGCAGTTACGGGGTCGGCAGCTCCTACGAGCAGTACTTC

cdr3_length: 15
d_call: TRBD1
j_call: TRBJ2-7
v_call: TRBV5-4
clone_size: NA
cdr3_aa: CASSLNNKGGHEQYF
cdr3_nt: TGTGCCAGCAGCTTAAACAATAAAGGGGGCCACGAGCAGTACTTC

cdr3_length: 15
d_call: TRBD2
j_call: TRBJ2-7
v_call: TRBV19
clone_size: NA
cdr3_aa: CASSIDTSGAYEQYF
cdr3_nt: TGTGCCAGTAGTATAGACACTAGCGGAGCCTACGAGCAGTACTTC

cdr3_length: 14
d_call: NA
j_call: TRBJ2-3
v_call: TRBV9
clone_size: once
cdr3_aa: CASSVGTFTDTQYF
cdr3_nt: TGTGCCAGCAGCGTAGGGACCTTCACAGATACGCAGTATTTT

cdr3_length: 16
d_call: TRBD2
j_call: TRBJ2-3
v_call: TRBV7-2
clone_size: NA
cdr3_aa: CASSLIGLAGTDTQYF
cdr3_nt: TGTGCCAGCAGCTTAATAGGGCTAGCGGGCACAGATACGCAGTATTTT

cdr3_length: 11
d_call: NA
j_call: TRBJ2-7
v_call: TRBV20-1
clone_size: NA
cdr3_aa: CSARRVYEQYF
cdr3_nt: TGCAGTGCTAGGAGAGTTTACGAGCAGTACTTC

cdr3_length: 16
d_call: TRBD2
j_call: TRBJ2-7
v_call: TRBV10-3
clone_size: NA
cdr3_aa: CAISDPPGGGDYEQYF
cdr3_nt: TGTGCCATCAGTGACCCCCCGGGGGGGGGAGACTACGAGCAGTACTTC

cdr3_length: 14
d_call: NA
j_call: TRBJ2-7
v_call: TRBV6-6
clone_size: NA
cdr3_aa: CASRILGADDEQYF
cdr3_nt: TGTGCCAGCAGGATTCTAGGGGCCGACGACGAGCAGTACTTC

cdr3_length: 15
d_call: NA
j_call: TRBJ2-7
v_call: TRBV12-2
clone_size: NA
cdr3_aa: CASRSVEELGYEQYF
cdr3_nt: TGTGCAAGTCGATCAGTCGAGGAGTTAGGCTACGAGCAGTACTTC

cdr3_length: 16
d_call: NA
j_call: TRBJ1-5
v_call: TRBV18
clone_size: NA
cdr3_aa: CASSPRGPQGNQPQHF
cdr3_nt: TGTGCCAGCTCACCGAGAGGCCCTCAGGGCAATCAGCCCCAGCATTTT

cdr3_length: 15
d_call: NA
j_call: TRBJ1-3
v_call: TRBV7-2
clone_size: NA
cdr3_aa: CASSPGWGLGNTIYF
cdr3_nt: TGTGCCAGCAGCCCCGGGTGGGGGCTTGGAAACACCATATATTTT

cdr3_length: 18
d_call: TRBD2
j_call: TRBJ2-1
v_call: TRBV9
clone_size: NA
cdr3_aa: CASTRLAGGPGGGNEQFF
cdr3_nt: TGTGCCAGCACCCGACTAGCGGGAGGGCCAGGGGGGGGAAATGAGCAGTTCTTC

cdr3_length: 17
d_call: TRBD2
j_call: TRBJ2-5
v_call: TRBV7-9
clone_size: NA
cdr3_aa: CASSLAQSGGIQETQYF
cdr3_nt: TGTGCCAGCAGCTTAGCGCAAAGCGGGGGGATTCAAGAGACCCAGTACTTC

cdr3_length: 14
d_call: NA
j_call: TRBJ2-2
v_call: TRBV7-2
clone_size: NA
cdr3_aa: CASSFGLNTGELFF
cdr3_nt: TGTGCCAGCAGCTTTGGGTTAAATACCGGGGAGCTGTTTTTT

cdr3_length: 15
d_call: TRBD1
j_call: TRBJ1-1
v_call: TRBV7-2
clone_size: once
cdr3_aa: CASSAGDRGRWQAFF
cdr3_nt: TGTGCCAGCAGCGCGGGGGACAGGGGGCGGTGGCAAGCTTTCTTT

cdr3_length: 13
d_call: NA
j_call: TRBJ2-1
v_call: TRBV5-6
clone_size: NA
cdr3_aa: CASSLPGGNEQFF
cdr3_nt: TGTGCCAGCAGCTTGCCAGGCGGGAATGAGCAGTTCTTC

cdr3_length: 17
d_call: TRBD1
j_call: TRBJ2-3
v_call: TRBV5-1
clone_size: NA
cdr3_aa: CASSSMPGQGASDTQYF
cdr3_nt: TGCGCCAGCAGCTCTATGCCGGGACAGGGGGCATCAGATACGCAGTATTTT